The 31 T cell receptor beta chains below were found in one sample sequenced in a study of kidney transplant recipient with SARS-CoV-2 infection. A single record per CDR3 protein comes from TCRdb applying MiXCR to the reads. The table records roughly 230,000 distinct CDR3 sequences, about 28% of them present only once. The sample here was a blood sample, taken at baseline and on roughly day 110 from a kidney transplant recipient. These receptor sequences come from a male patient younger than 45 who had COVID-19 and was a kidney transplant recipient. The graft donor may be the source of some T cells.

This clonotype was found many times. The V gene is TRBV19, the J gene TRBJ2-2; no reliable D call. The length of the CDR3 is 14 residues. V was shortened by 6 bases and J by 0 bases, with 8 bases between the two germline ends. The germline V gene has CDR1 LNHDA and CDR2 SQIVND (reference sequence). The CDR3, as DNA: TGTGCCAGTAGCAGAAACGCGAACACCGGGGAGCTGTTTTTT. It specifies CASSRNANTGELFF.

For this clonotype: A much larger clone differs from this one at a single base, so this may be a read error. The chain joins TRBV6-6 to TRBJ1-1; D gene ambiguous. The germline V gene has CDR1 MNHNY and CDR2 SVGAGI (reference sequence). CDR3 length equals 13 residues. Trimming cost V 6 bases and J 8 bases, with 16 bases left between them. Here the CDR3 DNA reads TGTGCCAGCAGCCCGGCAGGTCTTTCCGAAGCTTTCTTT. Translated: CASSPAGLSEAFF.

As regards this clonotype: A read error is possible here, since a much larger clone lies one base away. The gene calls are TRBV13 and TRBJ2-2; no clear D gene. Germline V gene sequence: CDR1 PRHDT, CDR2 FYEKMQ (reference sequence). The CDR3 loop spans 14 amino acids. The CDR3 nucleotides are TGTGACAGCAGCTCCAATTCGTGGACCGGGGAGCTGTTTTTT. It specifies CDSSSNSWTGELFF.

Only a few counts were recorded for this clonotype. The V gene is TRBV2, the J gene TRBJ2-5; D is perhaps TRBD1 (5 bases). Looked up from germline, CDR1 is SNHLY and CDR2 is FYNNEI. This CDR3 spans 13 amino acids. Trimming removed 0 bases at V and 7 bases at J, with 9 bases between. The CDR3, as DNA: TGTGCCAGCAGTGAAGCGCGTAGGGGGACCCAGTACTTC. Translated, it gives CASSEARRGTQYF.

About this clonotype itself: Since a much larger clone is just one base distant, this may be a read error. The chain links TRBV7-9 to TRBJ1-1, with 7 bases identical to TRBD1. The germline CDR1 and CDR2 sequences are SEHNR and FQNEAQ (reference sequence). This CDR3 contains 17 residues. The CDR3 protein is CASSLSIRTGRGTEVFF. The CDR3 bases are TGTGCCAGCAGCTTATCAATAAGGACAGGCCGGGGAACTGAAGTTTTCTTT.

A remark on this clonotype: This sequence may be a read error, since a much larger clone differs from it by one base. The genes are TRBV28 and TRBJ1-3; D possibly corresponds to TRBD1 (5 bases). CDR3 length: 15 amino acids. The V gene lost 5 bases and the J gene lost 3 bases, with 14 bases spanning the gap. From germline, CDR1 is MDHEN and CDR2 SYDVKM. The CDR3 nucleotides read TGTGCCAGCAGTCTGTACGGGACGGATGGAAACACCATATATTTT. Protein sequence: CASSLYGTDGNTIYF.

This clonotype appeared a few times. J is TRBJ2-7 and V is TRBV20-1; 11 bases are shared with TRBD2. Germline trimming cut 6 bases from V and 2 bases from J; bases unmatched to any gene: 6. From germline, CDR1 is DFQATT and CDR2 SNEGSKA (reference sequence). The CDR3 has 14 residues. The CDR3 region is CSARLAGRAYEQYF. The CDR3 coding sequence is TGCAGTGCCCGACTAGCGGGGCGAGCCTACGAGCAGTACTTC.

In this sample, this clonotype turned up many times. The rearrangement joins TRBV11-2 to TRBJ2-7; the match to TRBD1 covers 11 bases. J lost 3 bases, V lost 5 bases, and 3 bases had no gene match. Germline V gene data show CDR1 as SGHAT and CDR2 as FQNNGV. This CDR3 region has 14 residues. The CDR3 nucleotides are TGTGCCAGCAGCACAGGGACAGGGGGCTACGAGCAGTACTTC. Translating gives CASSTGTGGYEQYF.

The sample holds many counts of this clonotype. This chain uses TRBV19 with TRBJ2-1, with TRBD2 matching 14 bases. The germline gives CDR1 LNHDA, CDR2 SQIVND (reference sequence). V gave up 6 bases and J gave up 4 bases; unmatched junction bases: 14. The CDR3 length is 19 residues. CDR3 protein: CASSSSRLAGGPAYNEQFF. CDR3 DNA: TGTGCCAGTAGCTCCAGTAGACTAGCGGGAGGGCCGGCATACAATGAGCAGTTCTTC.

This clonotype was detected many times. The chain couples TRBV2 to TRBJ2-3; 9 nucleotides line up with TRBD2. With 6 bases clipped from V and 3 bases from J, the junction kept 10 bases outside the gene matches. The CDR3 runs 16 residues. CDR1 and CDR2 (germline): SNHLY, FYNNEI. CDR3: CASSLLAGARTDTQYF. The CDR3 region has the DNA TGTGCCAGCAGCCTATTAGCGGGAGCTCGGACAGATACGCAGTATTTT.

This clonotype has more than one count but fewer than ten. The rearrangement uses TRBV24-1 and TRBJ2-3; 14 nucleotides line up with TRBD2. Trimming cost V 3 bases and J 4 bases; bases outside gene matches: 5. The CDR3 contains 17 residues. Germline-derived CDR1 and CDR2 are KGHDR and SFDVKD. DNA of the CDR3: TGTGCCACCAGTGATGAGGGACTAGCGGGAGTCGCAGATACGCAGTATTTT. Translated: CATSDEGLAGVADTQYF.

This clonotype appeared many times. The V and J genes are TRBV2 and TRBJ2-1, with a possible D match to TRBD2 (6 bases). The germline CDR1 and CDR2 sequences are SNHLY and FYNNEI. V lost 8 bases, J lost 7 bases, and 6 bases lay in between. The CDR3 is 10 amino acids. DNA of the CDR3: TGTGCCAGCCGGGGGAATGAGCAGTTCTTC. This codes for CASRGNEQFF.

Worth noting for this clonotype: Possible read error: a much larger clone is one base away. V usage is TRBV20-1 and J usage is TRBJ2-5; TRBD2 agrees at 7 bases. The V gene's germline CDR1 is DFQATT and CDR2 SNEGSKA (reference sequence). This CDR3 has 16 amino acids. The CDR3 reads CNARGGGGGHQETQYF. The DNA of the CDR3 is TGCAATGCTAGAGGCGGCGGGGGAGGGCACCAAGAGACCCAGTACTTC.

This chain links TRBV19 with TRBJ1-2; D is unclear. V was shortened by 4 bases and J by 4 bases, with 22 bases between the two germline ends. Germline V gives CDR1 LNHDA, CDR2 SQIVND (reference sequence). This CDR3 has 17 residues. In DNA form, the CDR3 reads TGTGCCAGTAGTACCTGGATGACAAATCGAAAGACCTATGGCTACACCTTC. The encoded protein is CASSTWMTNRKTYGYTF.

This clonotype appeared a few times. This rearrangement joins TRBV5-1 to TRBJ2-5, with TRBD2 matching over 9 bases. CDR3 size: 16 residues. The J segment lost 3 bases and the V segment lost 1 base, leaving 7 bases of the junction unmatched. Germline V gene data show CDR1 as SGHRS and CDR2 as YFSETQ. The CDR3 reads CASSLIAGAGKETQYF. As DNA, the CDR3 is TGCGCCAGCAGCTTGATAGCGGGAGCCGGTAAAGAGACCCAGTACTTC. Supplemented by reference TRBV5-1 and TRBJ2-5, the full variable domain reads KAGVTQTPRYLIKTRGQQVTLSCSPISGHRSVSWYQQTPGQGLQFLFEYFSETQRNKGNFPGRFSGRQFSNSRSEMNVSTLELGDSALYLCASSLIAGAGKETQYFGPGTRLLVL.

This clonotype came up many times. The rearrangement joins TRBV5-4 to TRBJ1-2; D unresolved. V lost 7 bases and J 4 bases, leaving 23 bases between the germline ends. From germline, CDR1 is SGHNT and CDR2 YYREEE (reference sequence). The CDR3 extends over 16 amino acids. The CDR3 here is CASLEPVPGKTYGYTF. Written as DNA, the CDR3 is TGTGCCAGCTTAGAACCCGTACCAGGAAAGACCTATGGCTACACCTTC.

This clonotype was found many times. CDR3 coding DNA: TGCAGTGCTAGAGTGGGACAGGACCAGCCCCAGCATTTT. Translating gives CSARVGQDQPQHF. The chain recombines TRBV20-1 with TRBJ1-5; 8 nucleotides align to TRBD1. J lost 7 bases, V lost 1 base, and 3 bases had no gene match. Looked up from germline, CDR1 is DFQATT and CDR2 is SNEGSKA (reference sequence). This CDR3 contains 13 residues.

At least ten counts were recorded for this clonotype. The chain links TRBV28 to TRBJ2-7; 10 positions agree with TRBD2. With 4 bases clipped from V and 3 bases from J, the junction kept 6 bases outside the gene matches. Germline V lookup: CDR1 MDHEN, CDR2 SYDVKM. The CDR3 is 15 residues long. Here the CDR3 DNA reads TGTGCCAGCAGTTCAGCCTCTAGCGGGAGCTACGAGCAGTACTTC. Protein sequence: CASSSASSGSYEQYF.

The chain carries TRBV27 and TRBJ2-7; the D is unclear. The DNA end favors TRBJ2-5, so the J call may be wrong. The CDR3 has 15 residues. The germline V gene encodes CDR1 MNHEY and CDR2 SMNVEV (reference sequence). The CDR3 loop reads CASLDLTSPEETQYF. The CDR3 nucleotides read TGTGCCAGTCTTGACTTAACGTCCCCGGAAGAGACCCAGTACTTC.

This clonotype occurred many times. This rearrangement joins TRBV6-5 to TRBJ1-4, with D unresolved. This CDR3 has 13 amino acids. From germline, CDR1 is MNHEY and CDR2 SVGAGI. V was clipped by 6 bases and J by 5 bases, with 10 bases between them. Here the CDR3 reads CASRAGSNEKLFF. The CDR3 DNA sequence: TGTGCCAGCAGGGCGGGGTCCAATGAAAAACTGTTTTTT.

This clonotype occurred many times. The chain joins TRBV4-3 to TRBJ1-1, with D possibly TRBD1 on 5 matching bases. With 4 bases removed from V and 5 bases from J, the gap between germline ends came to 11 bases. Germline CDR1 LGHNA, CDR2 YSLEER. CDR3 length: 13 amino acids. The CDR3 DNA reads TGCGCCAGCAGCCGAAACGGGGGTACTGAAGCTTTCTTT. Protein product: CASSRNGGTEAFF.

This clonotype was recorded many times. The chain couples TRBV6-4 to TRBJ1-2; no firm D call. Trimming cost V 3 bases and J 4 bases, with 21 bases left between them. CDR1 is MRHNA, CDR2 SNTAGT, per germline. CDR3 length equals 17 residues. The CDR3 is CASSDKLSHGKTYGYTF. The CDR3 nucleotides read TGTGCCAGCAGTGATAAGCTCTCACACGGAAAGACCTATGGCTACACCTTC.

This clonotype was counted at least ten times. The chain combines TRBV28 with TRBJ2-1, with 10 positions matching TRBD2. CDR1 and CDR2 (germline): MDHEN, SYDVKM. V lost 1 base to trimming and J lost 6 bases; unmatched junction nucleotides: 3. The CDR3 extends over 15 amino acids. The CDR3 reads CASSLFSSGSNEQFF. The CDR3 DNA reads TGTGCCAGCAGTTTATTCTCTAGCGGGAGCAATGAGCAGTTCTTC.

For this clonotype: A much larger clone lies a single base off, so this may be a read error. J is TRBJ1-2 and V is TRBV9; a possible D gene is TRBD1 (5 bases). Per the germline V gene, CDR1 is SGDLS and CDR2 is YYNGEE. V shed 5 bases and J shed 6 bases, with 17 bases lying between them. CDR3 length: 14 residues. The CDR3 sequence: CASSERDVSHGYTF. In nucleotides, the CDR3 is TGTGCCAGCAGTGAAAGGGACGTTTCCCATGGCTACACCTTC.

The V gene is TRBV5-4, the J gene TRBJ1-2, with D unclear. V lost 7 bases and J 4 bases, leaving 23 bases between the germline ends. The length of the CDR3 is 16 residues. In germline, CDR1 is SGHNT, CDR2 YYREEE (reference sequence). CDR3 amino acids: CASCHRVPGKTYGYTF. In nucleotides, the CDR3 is TGTGCCAGCTGTCATCGCGTACCAGGAAAGACCTATGGCTACACCTTC.

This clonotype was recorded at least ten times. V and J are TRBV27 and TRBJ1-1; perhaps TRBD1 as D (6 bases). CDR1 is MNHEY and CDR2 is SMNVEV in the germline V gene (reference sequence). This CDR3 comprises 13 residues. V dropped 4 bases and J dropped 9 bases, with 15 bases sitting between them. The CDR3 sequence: CASSSDRMQKAFF. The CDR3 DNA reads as TGTGCCAGCAGTTCTGACAGGATGCAGAAAGCTTTCTTT.

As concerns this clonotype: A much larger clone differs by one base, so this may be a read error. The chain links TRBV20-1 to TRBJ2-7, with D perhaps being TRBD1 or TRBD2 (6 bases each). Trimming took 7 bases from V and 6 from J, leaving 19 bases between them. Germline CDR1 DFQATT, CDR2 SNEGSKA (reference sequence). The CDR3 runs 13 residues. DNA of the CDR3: TGCAGTGGAGGGCGGGACATCAGAAGCGAGCAGTACTTC. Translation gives CSGGRDIRSEQYF.

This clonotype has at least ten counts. CDR3 amino acids: CASSLGVRTDQPQHF. The CDR3 DNA reads as TGTGCCAGTTCGTTAGGGGTGAGGACGGATCAGCCCCAGCATTTT. This chain links TRBV19 with TRBJ1-5, with D perhaps matching TRBD1 (5 bases). Germline CDR1 and CDR2: LNHDA and SQIVND (reference sequence). This CDR3 has 15 residues. V lost 8 bases and J lost 5, with 19 bases in between.

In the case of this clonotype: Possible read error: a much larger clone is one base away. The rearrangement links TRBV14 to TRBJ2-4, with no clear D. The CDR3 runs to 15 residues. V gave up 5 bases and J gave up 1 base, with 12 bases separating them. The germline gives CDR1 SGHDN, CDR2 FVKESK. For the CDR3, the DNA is TGTGCCAGCAGCGAGAGAGGTACGGCCAAAAACATTCAGTACTTC. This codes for CASSERGTAKNIQYF.

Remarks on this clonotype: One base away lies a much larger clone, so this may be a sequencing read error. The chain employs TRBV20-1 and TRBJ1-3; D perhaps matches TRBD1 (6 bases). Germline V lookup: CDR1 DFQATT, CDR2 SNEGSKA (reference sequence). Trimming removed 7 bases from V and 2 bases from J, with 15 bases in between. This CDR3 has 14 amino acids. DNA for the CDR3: TGCAGTGATCGATCGGGGGGCACTGGAAACACCATATATTTT. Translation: CSDRSGGTGNTIYF.

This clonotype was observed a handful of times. The CDR3 DNA is TGTGCCAGCAGTTGGGGCCGGGTAGCGGGGCAAGAGACCCAGTACTTC. It encodes CASSWGRVAGQETQYF. The chain uses TRBV12-3 or TRBV12-4 and TRBJ2-5; 8 bases are shared with TRBD2. The ends lost 4 bases at V and 2 bases at J; junction bases unmatched: 9. The CDR3 totals 16 residues.